This TCR beta chain emerged from a study of blood T cells in healthy people across ages. With a J-beta primer mix and a sample-barcoded 5' primer, a second PCR ran 7 to 11 cycles. TCRdb recomputed calls from the 5' RACE reads with MiXCR, one row per CDR3 protein. Of roughly 800,000 distinct CDR3 sequences in the sample, about 34% were seen once. In its sample, this clonotype was seen a few times. Its matching antigen is unknown. Study findings and constraints: With unsorted PBMCs, a conclusive comparison of naive versus antigen-experienced cells was not possible. Age brought a roughly linear fall in TCR beta diversity measured per million T cells. The diversity estimates, figures obtained from one million T cells, were considered underestimates.

V was shortened by 3 bases and J by 2 bases, with 11 bases between the two germline ends. This CDR3 contains 14 residues. From germline, CDR1 is ENHRY and CDR2 SYGVKD. The sequencing input was blood. This TCR came from a young man in good health. The J gene is TRBJ2-7, the V gene TRBV10-3; D tentatively reads TRBD1 or TRBD2 (5 bases each). The CDR3 here is CAISEFEGTYEQYF. The CDR3 DNA sequence: TGTGCCATCAGTGAATTTGAGGGGACCTACGAGCAGTACTTC.